This TCR beta chain was profiled in a study of blood T cell repertoires in COVID-19. Study details: Both acute and convalescent COVID-19 samples were obtained from the United States, Italy and Spain. The analysed material was cDNA or gDNA that came from T cells, B-cell-depleted T cells, or PBMCs.

As processed by the authors: Reference gene primer amplification gave estimated nucleated cell counts. Here immunoSEQ multiplex PCR was the method, and the copy in TCRdb shows in-frame clones only, minus some. That table supplies the V and J calls and clone size; D and trimming were determined from the DNA. This sample has 280,000 or so clones, with around 85% found just once. V shed 6 bases and J shed 4 bases, with 13 bases lying between them. The CDR3 contains 14 residues. From germline, CDR1 is MDHEN and CDR2 SYDVKM. The source of this sequence is a woman aged 25 to 45 who had recovered from COVID-19. What was sequenced was peripheral blood. V gene TRBV28 combines with J gene TRBJ1-3; D is unresolved. CDR3 in DNA: TGTGCCAGCAGATCCGGGTCCCTCGGAAACACCATATATTTT. Its protein product is CASRSGSLGNTIYF. The entire variable domain, with the rest obtained from reference TRBV28 and TRBJ1-3, is as follows: DVKVTQSSRYLVKRTGEKVFLECVQDMDHENMFWYRQDPGLGLRLIYFSYDVKMKEKGDIPEGYSVSREKKERFSLILESASTNQTSMYLCASRSGSLGNTIYFGEGSWLTVV.